These 27 T cell receptor beta chains originate from one sample sequenced in a study of regulatory T cells in long-lasting Graves disease. With iRepertoire HTBI primers and Arm-PCR of CDR3 regions, TCR beta libraries were built. TCRdb re-called the multiplex PCR reads through MiXCR, storing one row per CDR3 protein. The sample holds 300,000 to 400,000 distinct CDR3 sequences; 15% to 20% are singletons and the top ten take about 38%. Time point in this sample: newly diagnosed GD, antithyroid drugs for less than 3 months. Making the TCR library involved RNA that had been extracted from PBMCs. This sample comprised peripheral blood mononuclear cells (PBMCs), obtained at new diagnosis, from a patient treated with antithyroid drugs. The source is a female donor with Graves disease.

This clonotype was detected only a few times. A much larger clonotype is one base distant, so this may be a read error. V gene TRBV28 combines with J gene TRBJ1-2; D is uncertain. This CDR3 comprises 12 residues. Trimming took 10 bases from V and 7 from J, leaving 16 bases between them. Germline CDR1 reads MDHEN; CDR2 reads SYDVKM. The CDR3 DNA reads TGTGCCACCCCGGCGGCAGTGCCTGGCTACACCTTC. Translating it yields CATPAAVPGYTF.

This clonotype was counted a few times. The chain employs TRBV6-1 and TRBJ1-1; no firm D call. Trimming took off 11 bases at V and 1 base at J, with 14 bases between the two ends. Germline CDR1 is MNHNS and CDR2 is SASEGT. The CDR3 has 13 residues. CDR3 nucleotides: TGTGCCTCTCTGCACAGCCCGAACACTGAAGCTTTCTTT. It yields the protein CASLHSPNTEAFF.

There are many counts of this clonotype. The V and J genes are TRBV12-3 or TRBV12-4 and TRBJ1-3, with D perhaps TRBD1 (5 bases). Trimming removed 2 bases at V and 3 bases at J, with 11 bases between. The CDR3 runs to 15 residues. The CDR3 is CASSLTRGYGNTIYF. CDR3 nucleotide sequence: TGTGCCAGCAGTTTAACAAGGGGATATGGAAACACCATATATTTT.

The chain joins TRBV7-9 to TRBJ1-2; TRBD1 aligns across 7 bases. This CDR3 is built from 13 residues. V shed 4 bases, J shed 5 bases, and the junction held 4 bases outside the gene matches. CDR1 and CDR2 (germline): SEHNR, FQNEAQ (reference sequence). The CDR3 DNA follows: TGTGCCAGCAGCTCGGACAGGCGATATGGCTACACCTTC. Its translation is CASSSDRRYGYTF.

This chain links TRBV20-1 with TRBJ2-3; D is unclear. Germline lookup yields CDR1 DFQATT and CDR2 SNEGSKA (reference sequence). The CDR3 has 15 amino acids. With 2 bases removed from V and 2 bases from J, the gap between germline ends came to 14 bases. CDR3 loop: CSARPSSVLTDTQYF. The CDR3 DNA sequence: TGCAGTGCTAGACCTTCCTCGGTTCTCACAGATACGCAGTATTTT.

The chain links TRBV6-1 to TRBJ2-1; TRBD2 matches 10 bases. The CDR3 runs to 16 residues. The germline gives CDR1 MNHNS, CDR2 SASEGT. With 4 bases clipped from V and 1 base from J, the junction kept 4 bases outside the gene matches. This CDR3 is CASSARTSGSYNEQFF. CDR3 sequence (DNA): TGTGCCAGCAGTGCGAGGACTAGCGGTTCCTACAATGAGCAGTTCTTC.

This clonotype was picked up many times. The chain carries TRBV19 and TRBJ1-5, with D possibly TRBD1 on 5 matching bases. The CDR3 loop spans 15 amino acids. Trimming pared 7 bases from V and 4 bases from J, leaving 17 bases between. CDR1 and CDR2 from the germline V gene are LNHDA and SQIVND (reference sequence). The CDR3 region has the DNA TGTGCCAGTAAGATGGGGGACGAGGGTAATCAGCCCCAGCATTTT. It encodes CASKMGDEGNQPQHF.

On this clonotype itself: A clone one base away is much larger, so this may be a read error. This chain's CDR3 is CASSPTTRYTEAFF. The CDR3 DNA follows: TGTGCCAGCAGCCCGACGACAAGATACACTGAAGCTTTCTTT. The gene calls are TRBV3-1 and TRBJ1-1; the D is unclear. The CDR3 consists of 14 residues. CDR1 and CDR2 (germline): LGHDT, YNNKEL (reference sequence). Trimming left V 4 bases short and J 3 bases short, with 12 bases between.

This clonotype appeared many times. This chain joins TRBV20-1 and TRBJ1-1; TRBD1 might be the D (5 bases). The V and J ends lost 2 bases and 4 bases respectively, with 14 bases between them. Germline loops: CDR1 DFQATT, CDR2 SNEGSKA (reference sequence). CDR3 length: 14 amino acids. CDR3 in amino acids: CSARRGGGGTEAFF. The DNA of the CDR3 is TGCAGTGCTAGACGGGGTGGGGGAGGCACTGAAGCTTTCTTT.

This clonotype occurred a few times. The CDR3 sequence is CASSSRPGGSNQPQHF. DNA for the CDR3: TGTGCCAGCAGCTCCCGCCCCGGGGGCAGCAATCAGCCCCAGCATTTT. The chain recombines TRBV7-8 with TRBJ1-5; D may be TRBD1 (6 bases). Germline CDR1 and CDR2: SGHVS and FQNEAQ. Trimming pared 4 bases from V and 1 base from J, leaving 14 bases between. The length of the CDR3 is 16 residues. Full variable domain (rest looked up from reference TRBV7-8 and TRBJ1-5): GAGVSQSPRYKVAKRGQDVALRCDPISGHVSLFWYQQALGQGPEFLTYFQNEAQLDKSGLPSDRFFAERPEGSVSTLKIQRTQQEDSAVYLCASSSRPGGSNQPQHFGDGTRLSIL.

This clonotype was observed at least ten times. CDR3 bases: TGTGCCAGCAGCTCGACTTTCCGGGACCCAAAGGAGACCCAGTACTTC. The encoded protein is CASSSTFRDPKETQYF. This chain joins TRBV11-1 and TRBJ2-5; D might be TRBD1 or TRBD2, each matching 5 bases. Germline CDR1 reads SGHAT; CDR2 reads FQDESV (reference sequence). The CDR3 is 16 amino acids. Deletions cut 4 bases from V and 5 bases from J, with 20 bases between. The full variable domain, its missing parts supplied by reference TRBV11-1 and TRBJ2-5, is EAEVAQSPRYKITEKSQAVAFWCDPISGHATLYWYRQILGQGPELLVQFQDESVVDDSQLPKDRFSAERLKGVDSTLKIQPAELGDSAMYLCASSSTFRDPKETQYFGPGTRLLVL.

This clonotype was detected many times. This chain uses TRBV7-8 with TRBJ2-1, with TRBD2 matching 10 bases. The CDR3 runs 16 residues. Trimming cost V 3 bases and J 4 bases; bases outside gene matches: 6. CDR1 and CDR2 (germline): SGHVS, FQNEAQ. The CDR3 bases are TGTGCCAGCAGCTTGGATCTAGCGGGAGCTTACAATGAGCAGTTCTTC. Protein: CASSLDLAGAYNEQFF.

This clonotype was seen at least ten times. One junction end does not reproduce the germline sequence, and a read error may be involved. This rearrangement joins TRBV12-3 or TRBV12-4 to TRBJ1-4; D perhaps matches TRBD1 (5 bases). The CDR3 runs to 16 residues. The chain's CDR3 is CASSLGEGWANEKLLF. DNA of the CDR3: TGTGCCAGCAGTCTGGGTGAGGGGTGGGCTAATGAAAAACTGCTTTTT.

This clonotype has ten or more counts. This rearrangement joins TRBV29-1 to TRBJ1-2; 10 bases line up with TRBD1. The CDR3 has 17 amino acids. Germline-derived CDR1 and CDR2 are SQVTM and ANQGSEA. V trimming: 2 bases; J trimming: 2 bases; junction bases outside the gene matches: 11. In nucleotides, the CDR3 is TGCAGCGTTGAAACTCCGGGACAGGGGACAATAAACTATGGCTACACCTTC. Encoded protein: CSVETPGQGTINYGYTF.

This clonotype was seen at least ten times. The V gene is TRBV12-3 or TRBV12-4, the J gene TRBJ1-1, with D possibly being TRBD1 (6 bases). Trimming took 2 bases from V and 3 from J, leaving 10 bases between them. The CDR3 spans 14 residues. The CDR3 DNA sequence: TGTGCCAGCAGTTTAACAGGGCCGGACACTGAAGCTTTCTTT. As protein: CASSLTGPDTEAFF.

This clonotype was found a few times. This chain connects TRBV2 to TRBJ2-1, with D perhaps TRBD1 or TRBD2 (6 bases each). The CDR3 is 15 amino acids. V was trimmed by 6 bases and J by 2 bases, leaving 14 bases between them. CDR1 SNHLY and CDR2 FYNNEI come from the germline V gene. The CDR3 DNA follows: TGTGCCAGCAGCGTTTCAGGGGAGGCCTACAATGAGCAGTTCTTC. It yields the protein CASSVSGEAYNEQFF.

This clonotype was counted at least ten times. This sequence joins TRBV6-1 and TRBJ1-1; D is unresolved. The germline CDR1 and CDR2 sequences are MNHNS and SASEGT. Trimming took 6 bases from V and 0 from J, leaving 11 bases between them. This CDR3 comprises 14 residues. CDR3: CASSWRTVNTEAFF. CDR3 nucleotides: TGTGCCAGCAGCTGGCGGACCGTGAACACTGAAGCTTTCTTT.

This clonotype has at least ten counts. The J gene is TRBJ2-1, the V gene TRBV28; TRBD2 is a possible D gene (6 bases). This CDR3 contains 18 residues. V was pared by 2 bases and J by 5 bases, with 22 bases between. Germline V gene sequence: CDR1 MDHEN, CDR2 SYDVKM. DNA for the CDR3: TGTGCCAGCAGTTTACCACGGCTCGCGCGGGATAAAAACAATGAGCAGTTCTTC. Amino acid sequence: CASSLPRLARDKNNEQFF.

This clonotype was counted ten times or more. The CDR3 DNA reads as TGTGCCAGCAGCGTAGGCGGCGGGAGATATGAGCAGTTCTTC. It is translated as CASSVGGGRYEQFF. This chain joins TRBV7-8 and TRBJ2-1; TRBD2 aligns across 7 bases. Per the germline V gene, CDR1 is SGHVS and CDR2 is FQNEAQ. J was trimmed by 8 bases and V by 5 bases; bases with no gene match: 9. This CDR3 comprises 14 residues.

Of note for this clonotype: A much bigger clone sits one base away, suggesting this may be a read error. The gene calls are TRBV11-2 and TRBJ2-3; D remains ambiguous. The CDR3 runs to 15 residues. Germline CDR1 is SGHAT and CDR2 is FQNNGV. DNA for the CDR3: TGTGCCGGCAGCTTGGAACACTTAAGTACAGATACGCAGTATTTT. Amino acid sequence: CAGSLEHLSTDTQYF. Combining the CDR3 with reference TRBV11-2 and TRBJ2-3 gives the whole variable domain EAGVAQSPRYKIIEKRQSVAFWCNPISGHATLYWYQQILGQGPKLLIQFQNNGVVDDSQLPKDRFSAERLKGVDSTLKIQPAKLEDSAVYLCAGSLEHLSTDTQYFGPGTRLTVL.

This clonotype was detected ten times or more. The chain links TRBV13 to TRBJ2-7; the match to TRBD2 covers 12 bases. The CDR3 sequence is 18 residues long. Germline V gene lookup returns CDR1 PRHDT and CDR2 FYEKMQ (reference sequence). J gave up 0 bases and V 3 bases, and 9 bases lay outside the gene matches. CDR3 region: CASSFRLAGATSSYEQYF. CDR3 coding DNA: TGTGCCAGCAGCTTTAGACTAGCGGGAGCGACGAGCTCCTACGAGCAGTACTTC.

This clonotype was counted between two and nine times. The genes are TRBV3-1 and TRBJ1-1; D ambiguous. Trimming pared 4 bases from V and 7 bases from J, leaving 13 bases between. Germline V lookup: CDR1 LGHDT, CDR2 YNNKEL (reference sequence). There are 13 residues in the CDR3. CDR3 bases: TGTGCCAGCAGCCGGAGTCGAACTATTGAAGCTTTCTTT. It yields the protein CASSRSRTIEAFF.

This clonotype was seen only once. The genes are TRBV2 and TRBJ1-1; TRBD1 matches 7 bases. V dropped 10 bases and J dropped 0; count of bases not matched to a gene: 5. CDR3 length: 13 amino acids. From germline, CDR1 is SNHLY and CDR2 FYNNEI. The CDR3 DNA is TGTGCCACCAGGACAGGACTGAACACTGAAGCTTTCTTT. The encoded protein is CATRTGLNTEAFF.

At least ten counts were recorded for this clonotype. The V gene is TRBV6-1, the J gene TRBJ2-4; unclear D gene. V dropped 7 bases and J dropped 1 base, with 20 bases sitting between them. Germline assignment: CDR1 MNHNS and CDR2 SASEGT. The CDR3 runs 17 residues. CDR3 in amino acids: CASNAGRQSRAKNIQYF. CDR3 bases: TGTGCCAGCAACGCCGGCCGGCAGAGTAGGGCCAAAAACATTCAGTACTTC.

A few counts support this clonotype. CDR3 loop: CASRTPRTPQETQYF. The CDR3 nucleotides read TGTGCCAGCAGGACCCCTAGAACTCCCCAAGAGACCCAGTACTTC. The J gene is TRBJ2-5, the V gene TRBV28, with D hard to call. V was pared by 6 bases and J by 1 base, with 15 bases between. Germline V gives CDR1 MDHEN, CDR2 SYDVKM. This CDR3 is 15 amino acids long. The whole variable domain, remainder taken from reference TRBV28 and TRBJ2-5, is DVKVTQSSRYLVKRTGEKVFLECVQDMDHENMFWYRQDPGLGLRLIYFSYDVKMKEKGDIPEGYSVSREKKERFSLILESASTNQTSMYLCASRTPRTPQETQYFGPGTRLLVL.

Only a few counts were recorded for this clonotype. This sequence joins TRBV5-1 and TRBJ1-3; no clear D gene. V gave up 6 bases and J gave up 7 bases, with 8 bases separating them. CDR1 is SGHRS, CDR2 YFSETQ, per germline. The length of the CDR3 is 11 residues. CDR3: CASIGWNTIYF. The DNA for the CDR3 is TGCGCCAGCATAGGCTGGAACACCATATATTTT.

This clonotype has only a few counts. This chain links TRBV2 with TRBJ2-7; unclear D gene. V lost 11 bases, J lost 2 bases, and 19 bases lay in between. CDR3 length equals 14 residues. Germline V gives CDR1 SNHLY, CDR2 FYNNEI. The CDR3 DNA reads as TGTGCCTCCACCGAGAGGAAAGGCCCCTACGAGCAGTACTTC. Its protein is CASTERKGPYEQYF.